Listed below are T cell receptor beta chains from one sample, sequenced in a study of blood T cell repertoires in COVID-19. Assay: immunoSEQ multiplex PCR; the TCRdb copy retains only in-frame clones and omits some. The sample consists of tens of thousands of clones, 75% to 85% of them appearing once. Sequencing was carried out using peripheral blood. The origin of the receptors is a human donor in a cohort sampled during active COVID-19. CDR3s include the opening cysteine and the closing phenylalanine or tryptophan. D genes are given only for firm matches. Only some rows state a clone size, as once, few, many or a class for expanded clones.

TRBJ2-1 TRBV7-3 TRBD1 medium-sized TGTGCCAGCAGCTTACAGGGGGCGCTTTACAATGAGCAGTTCTTC CASSLQGALYNEQFF
TRBJ1-2 TRBV7-9 NA NA TGTGCCAGCAGCCCAGGACAGAGCTATGGCTACACCTTC CASSPGQSYGYTF
TRBJ2-3 TRBV19 NA NA TGTGCCAGTAGTATAGATACAGCTACAGATACGCAGTATTTT CASSIDTATDTQYF
TRBJ2-1 TRBV11-2 TRBD1 NA TGTGCCAGCAGCTCTCGGACAGGGGGTTACAATGAGCAGTTCTTC CASSSRTGGYNEQFF
TRBJ1-6 TRBV7-2 NA few TGTGCCAGCAGCTTAGGGGGCTCTGGGGGGTATTCACCCCTCCACTTT CASSLGGSGGYSPLHF
TRBJ1-5 TRBV28 TRBD1 NA TGTGCCAGCAGGTTAAGGGGGCAGACAGGGTTATACCAGCCCCAGCATTTT CASRLRGQTGLYQPQHF
TRBJ1-2 TRBV18 NA NA TGTGCCAGCTCACCATTCGGAGGGGCTCAGGACTATGGCTACACCTTC CASSPFGGAQDYGYTF
TRBJ2-7 TRBV30 TRBD2 NA TGTGCCGGGCGGGGGGGCCACCACTACGAGCAGTACTTC CAGRGGHHYEQYF
TRBJ2-1 TRBV4-1 TRBD1 NA TGCGCCAGCAGCCAAGTTCAAGGCAGGGGGTATGATGAGCAGTTCTTC CASSQVQGRGYDEQFF
TRBJ2-3 TRBV4-2 TRBD1 once TGTGCCAGCAGCCAATTCGACAGGGGGCGTGTAGATACGCAGTATTTT CASSQFDRGRVDTQYF
TRBJ2-7 TRBV14 NA NA TGTGCCAGTTCGGACAGAATCTCCTACGAGCAGTACTTC CASSDRISYEQYF
TRBJ1-1 TRBV7-9 NA NA TGTGCCAGCAGCTTAGATGGGGCAGACCGAAATTTCTTT CASSLDGADRNFF
TRBJ1-4 TRBV28 TRBD1 NA TGTGCCAGCAGATCTACAGGGGTGGGAGTAAGTGAAAAACTGTTTTTT CASRSTGVGVSEKLFF
TRBJ1-1 TRBV9 NA once TGTGCCAGCAGCGTAGAGGCTCAGGGATATACTGAAGCTTTCTTT CASSVEAQGYTEAFF
TRBJ1-6 TRBV9 TRBD1 NA TGTGCCAGCAGCGTAGAGGGACAGGGGAATTCACCCCTCCACTTT CASSVEGQGNSPLHF
TRBJ1-5 TRBV5-8 NA NA TGTGCCAGCAGTCCTACTTTTGGAACAGAAAATCAGCCCCAGCATTTT CASSPTFGTENQPQHF
TRBJ1-5 TRBV6-5 NA once TGTGCCAGCAGGAGCCAAAGTAGCAATCAGCCCCAGCATTTT CASRSQSSNQPQHF
TRBJ1-6 TRBV6-5 NA NA TGTGCCAGCAGTTACTCGTCAGGGAATTCACCCCTCCACTTT CASSYSSGNSPLHF
TRBJ1-2 TRBV6-5 TRBD1 NA TGTGCCAGCAGTTCGCCAGGGGGTAGTGGCTACACCTTC CASSSPGGSGYTF
TRBJ2-7 TRBV12-5 NA NA TGTGCTAGTGGCCACGGGGGAAGCTACGAGCAGTACTTC CASGHGGSYEQYF
TRBJ1-5 TRBV3-1/TRBV3-2 NA NA TGTGCCAGCAGTCTTAGCAATCAGCCCCAGCATTTT CASSLSNQPQHF
TRBJ2-3 TRBV28 TRBD2 NA TGTGCCAGCGCCCCCCGGGGACTAAGCACAGATACGCAGTATTTT CASAPRGLSTDTQYF
TRBJ2-7 TRBV9 NA once TGTGCCAGCAGCCCATACCCGCATAGAGACTCCTACGAGCAGTACTTC CASSPYPHRDSYEQYF
TRBJ2-3 TRBV15 NA NA TGTGCCACCAGCAGAGTGCGAGCGGTAAGCACAGATACGCAGTATTTT CATSRVRAVSTDTQYF
TRBJ2-3 TRBV27 TRBD1 NA TGTGCCAGCAGTTTGGGACAGGGTACCGATACGCAGTATTTT CASSLGQGTDTQYF
TRBJ2-7 TRBV3-1/TRBV3-2 NA NA TGTGCCAGCAGCCAACTAGGACAGTTCTACGAGCAGTACTTC CASSQLGQFYEQYF
TRBJ2-7 TRBV27 TRBD1 many TGTGCCAGCAGCCCCCTCCCCAGGGGGATCTACGAGCAGTACTTC CASSPLPRGIYEQYF
TRBJ1-5 TRBV5-1 TRBD1 NA TGCGCCAGCAGCATCGGACAGGGGTGGAATCAGCCCCAGCATTTT CASSIGQGWNQPQHF
TRBJ2-3 TRBV20-1 NA NA TGCAGTGCTAGTGAACAGGGGAGGACAGATACGCAGTATTTT CSASEQGRTDTQYF
TRBJ2-7 TRBV6-5 TRBD2 NA TGTGCCAGCAGTTCGACTAGCGGGGGCCTTAGGAACGAGCAGTACTTC CASSSTSGGLRNEQYF
TRBJ2-3 TRBV5-1 NA NA TGCGCCAGCAGCTCGGTACCCACAGATACGCAGTATTTT CASSSVPTDTQYF
TRBJ2-1 TRBV11-3 TRBD2 NA TGTGCCAGCAGCCCCGGGGGGGCCCACAATGAGCAGTTCTTC CASSPGGAHNEQFF
TRBJ2-1 TRBV7-3 TRBD1 NA TGTGCCAGCAGCTTGGGACAGGGTATAAATGAGCAGTTCTTC CASSLGQGINEQFF
TRBJ2-2 TRBV6-5 NA NA TGTGCCAGCAGTTACTCGACGCTTAAGGGGGTGGCGGAGCTGTTTTTT CASSYSTLKGVAELFF
TRBJ2-5 TRBV10-3 TRBD2 NA TGTGCCATCGGGTCCGAGACTAGCGGGGTTCAAGAGACCCAGTACTTC CAIGSETSGVQETQYF
TRBJ2-5 TRBV9 TRBD2 NA TGTGCCAGCAGCGTAGTCGGAGGACTAGCTGAGACCCAGTACTTC CASSVVGGLAETQYF
TRBJ2-7 TRBV10-2 TRBD1 NA TGCGCCAGCAGTCAAGGACAGGGATTCGAGCAGTACTTC CASSQGQGFEQYF
TRBJ2-7 TRBV6-6 TRBD2 NA TGTGCCAGCAGTCGACTAGCGGGGCCATATGATCACGAGCAGTACTTC CASSRLAGPYDHEQYF
TRBJ1-2 TRBV5-4 TRBD1 NA TGTGCCAGCAGCCACCGGGACAGGGAGGGGAGCTACACCTTC CASSHRDREGSYTF
TRBJ1-3 TRBV6-1 NA NA TGTGCCAGCAGTGAGACAGGATCAGCAGGAAACACCATATATTTT CASSETGSAGNTIYF
TRBJ2-4 TRBV9 TRBD2 few TGTGCCAGCAGCGGGCCCCAGGGGACTAGCCCAAACATTCAGTACTTC CASSGPQGTSPNIQYF
TRBJ2-1 TRBV18 NA once TGTGCCAGCTCACCGACTTTAAGCTCCTACAATGAGCAGTTCTTC CASSPTLSSYNEQFF
TRBJ2-3 TRBV9 NA NA TGTGCCAGCAGTATGCGGCAGGGTAACACAGATACGCAGTATTTT CASSMRQGNTDTQYF
TRBJ2-7 TRBV19 TRBD1 NA TGTGCCAGTAGTAGAGGCAGGGGGCTGTACGAGCAGTACTTC CASSRGRGLYEQYF
TRBJ2-1 TRBV7-2 TRBD2 NA TGTGCCAGCAGCGTCCGACTAGCGGACCGCTACAATGAGCAGTTCTTC CASSVRLADRYNEQFF
TRBJ1-1 TRBV11-2 NA NA TGTGCCAGCAGCCATCCCTACCGGGGGGACACTGAAGCTTTCTTT CASSHPYRGDTEAFF
TRBJ2-3 TRBV7-3 TRBD2 few TGTGCCAGCAGCCTAAGCGGGACCGCGGGGCCAGATACGCAGTATTTT CASSLSGTAGPDTQYF
TRBJ2-1 TRBV5-1 NA NA TGCGCCAGCAGAGGGGGGGAGGAGCAGTCCTACAATGAGCAGTTCTTC CASRGGEEQSYNEQFF
TRBJ2-5 TRBV24-1 NA NA TGTGCCACCAGTTCGAGCACAGGTGGAGAGACCCAGTACTTC CATSSSTGGETQYF
TRBJ1-2 TRBV5-6 TRBD1 NA TGTGCCAGCAGCTTGTACAGGGGCTATGGCTACACCTTC CASSLYRGYGYTF
TRBJ2-1 TRBV5-7 TRBD1 few TGTGCCATCTCAGACAGGGGGCGCGAGTTCTTC CAISDRGREFF
TRBJ2-6 TRBV19 NA NA TGTGCCAGTAGTCTCCTGTTCTCTGGGGCCAACGTCCTGACTTTC CASSLLFSGANVLTF
TRBJ1-3 TRBV7-2 NA few TGTGCCAGCAGCTTAGGGACGGGGGGAAACACCATATATTTT CASSLGTGGNTIYF
TRBJ2-3 TRBV11-2 NA NA TGTGCCAGCAGCTTCGGTAATACGCAGTATTTT CASSFGNTQYF
TRBJ2-4 TRBV5-1 TRBD1 NA TGCGCCAGCAGCCCTGGGACAGGGAACATTCAGTACTTC CASSPGTGNIQYF